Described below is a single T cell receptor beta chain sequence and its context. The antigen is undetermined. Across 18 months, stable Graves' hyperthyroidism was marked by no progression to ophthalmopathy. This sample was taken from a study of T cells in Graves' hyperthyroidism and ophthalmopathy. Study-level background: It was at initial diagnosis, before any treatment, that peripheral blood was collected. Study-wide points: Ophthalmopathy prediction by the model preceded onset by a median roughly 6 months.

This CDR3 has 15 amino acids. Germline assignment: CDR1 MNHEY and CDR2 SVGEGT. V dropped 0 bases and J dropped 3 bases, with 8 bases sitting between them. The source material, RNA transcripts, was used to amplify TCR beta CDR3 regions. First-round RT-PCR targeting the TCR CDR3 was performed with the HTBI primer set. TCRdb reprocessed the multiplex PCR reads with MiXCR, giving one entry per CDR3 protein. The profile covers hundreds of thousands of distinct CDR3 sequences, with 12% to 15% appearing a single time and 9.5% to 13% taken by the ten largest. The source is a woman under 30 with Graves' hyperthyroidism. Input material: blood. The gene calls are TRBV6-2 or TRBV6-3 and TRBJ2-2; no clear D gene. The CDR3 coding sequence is TGTGCCAGCAGTTACTCTACCCCCTACACCGGGGAGCTGTTTTTT. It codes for CASSYSTPYTGELFF.